This T cell receptor beta chain was sequenced in a study of CD8 T cells in ankylosing spondylitis. Study findings and constraints: Seemingly characteristic of ankylosing spondylitis blood was a TCR beta motif consisting of eight highly homologous variants. The clones that were linked to disease were reported to be significantly enriched in matched synovial fluid samples from ankylosing spondylitis patients.

This clonotype was observed a handful of times. Its specificity is not known. TCRdb independently ran MiXCR on the 5' RACE reads; one entry per CDR3 protein. The sample records approximately 400,000 distinct CDR3 sequences, 15% to 20% being singletons. The TCR was taken from a male donor with ankylosing spondylitis. Sequencing input: blood, either unsorted or a sorted T cell fraction (not recorded which).

For the CDR3, the DNA is TGCGCCAGCAGCTTGACAGGGACCGTAGCTTTCTTT. The encoded protein is CASSLTGTVAFF. V gene TRBV5-1 combines with J gene TRBJ1-1; tentatively, D is TRBD1 (6 bases). V was cut by 1 base and J by 10 bases, with 11 bases left in between. CDR1 and CDR2 from the germline V gene are SGHRS and YFSETQ. This CDR3 region has 12 residues.